The 25 T cell receptor beta chains given below trace back to one sample, sequenced in a study of cytomegalovirus exposure and HLA in healthy donors. PCR used 60 Vbeta primers and 13 Jbeta primers. Here immunoSEQ multiplex PCR was the method, and the copy in TCRdb shows in-frame clones only, minus some. The table has hundreds of thousands of clones, around 80% seen once. Input material: PBMCs. These receptors originate from a boy aged 10-17 years in good health and CMV-seronegative.

The V gene is TRBV2, the J gene TRBJ1-5; possibly TRBD1 for D (6 bases). This CDR3 is 14 amino acids long. The V and J ends lost 7 bases and 3 bases respectively, with 13 bases between them. Germline assignment: CDR1 SNHLY and CDR2 FYNNEI. The CDR3 region is CASTYGGPNQPQHF. As DNA, the CDR3 is TGTGCCAGCACCTACGGGGGGCCCAATCAGCCCCAGCATTTT.

This clone was seen more than once but under ten times. The chain links TRBV15 to TRBJ1-4; D might be TRBD1 (6 bases). The germline V and J ends were trimmed by 4 bases and 4 bases, with 13 bases remaining between them. The CDR3 extends over 15 amino acids. Germline loops: CDR1 LNHNV, CDR2 YYDKDF (reference sequence). In DNA, the CDR3 is TGTGCCACCAGCACCATACAGGGTGGTAATGAAAAACTGTTTTTT. Translating gives CATSTIQGGNEKLFF.

CDR3 sequence reads: CASSRQGTGEQFF. The CDR3 DNA reads as TGTGCCAGTAGTCGACAGGGGACAGGTGAGCAGTTCTTC. This rearrangement joins TRBV19 to TRBJ2-1, with 8 bases that match TRBD1. Germline values: CDR1 LNHDA, CDR2 SQIVND (reference sequence). The ends lost 5 bases at V and 9 bases at J; junction bases unmatched: 6. This CDR3 is 13 amino acids long.

This chain connects TRBV5-1 to TRBJ1-5; D not certain. Trimming shortened V by 3 bases and J by 4 bases, and 5 bases separated the two germline ends. This CDR3 region has 12 residues. Germline V gene data show CDR1 as SGHRS and CDR2 as YFSETQ. CDR3 protein: CASSSPNQPQHF. For the CDR3, the DNA is TGCGCCAGCAGCTCCCCAAATCAGCCCCAGCATTTT. Using reference TRBV5-1 and TRBJ1-5 for the parts outside the CDR3, the full variable domain is KAGVTQTPRYLIKTRGQQVTLSCSPISGHRSVSWYQQTPGQGLQFLFEYFSETQRNKGNFPGRFSGRQFSNSRSEMNVSTLELGDSALYLCASSSPNQPQHFGDGTRLSIL.

The chain is built from TRBV4-1 and TRBJ2-6; unclear D gene. Germline V gene data show CDR1 as MGHRA and CDR2 as YSYEKL. Trimming shortened V by 1 base and J by 0 bases, and 10 bases separated the two germline ends. CDR3 length: 17 residues. The CDR3 nucleotides are TGCGCCAGCAGCCAAGGTAAAATCAGCTCTGGGGCCAACGTCCTGACTTTC. It specifies CASSQGKISSGANVLTF.

This clone was detected only once. The V call is TRBV9, the J call TRBJ1-2; D unresolved. V lost 4 bases and J 3 bases, leaving 10 bases between the germline ends. CDR3 length: 13 residues. Germline V CDR1 and CDR2: SGDLS, YYNGEE. The chain's CDR3 is CASSKGLDYGYTF. The DNA for the CDR3 is TGTGCCAGCAGCAAAGGACTGGACTATGGCTACACCTTC.

This chain uses TRBV2 with TRBJ1-6; the D is unclear. Germline V gene sequence: CDR1 SNHLY, CDR2 FYNNEI. The CDR3 runs to 15 residues. V was pared by 9 bases and J by 9 bases, with 21 bases between. Written as DNA, the CDR3 is TGTGCCAGGAATACAGCCGGGAATCTGATTTCACCCCTCCACTTT. Translating it yields CARNTAGNLISPLHF.

The J gene is TRBJ2-3, the V gene TRBV2, with D maybe TRBD1 (5 bases). Germline assignment: CDR1 SNHLY and CDR2 FYNNEI. The V and J ends lost 6 bases and 2 bases respectively, with 15 bases between them. The CDR3 runs to 15 residues. CDR3 coding DNA: TGTGCCAGCAGCCCTCGACAGTTTTTCACAGATACGCAGTATTTT. Translation gives CASSPRQFFTDTQYF.

The J gene is TRBJ2-5, the V gene TRBV6-5; weak D call: TRBD2 (7 bases). V was shortened by 10 bases and J by 5 bases, with 14 bases between the two germline ends. The CDR3 is made up of 12 amino acids. The V gene's germline CDR1 is MNHEY and CDR2 SVGAGI. CDR3 in amino acids: CATGGAGETQYF. CDR3 sequence (DNA): TGTGCCACTGGGGGGGCTGGGGAGACCCAGTACTTC.

The V and J genes are TRBV6-5 and TRBJ1-2, with TRBD1 matching over 7 bases. The junction had 9 bases not matched to a gene; V was cut back by 7 bases and J by 4 bases. CDR1 is MNHEY, CDR2 SVGAGI, per germline. There are 14 residues in the CDR3. The CDR3 is CASTFQSGGYGYTF. CDR3 coding DNA: TGTGCCAGCACTTTTCAATCAGGGGGCTATGGCTACACCTTC.

The chain has TRBV15 and TRBJ1-6; D might be TRBD1 (6 bases). The CDR3 covers 15 residues. The V gene's germline CDR1 is LNHNV and CDR2 YYDKDF (reference sequence). V lost 1 base and J lost 8, with 12 bases in between. The CDR3 DNA reads TGTGCCACCAGCAGAGGGGTCAGGGGTGATTCACCCCTCCACTTT. Protein: CATSRGVRGDSPLHF.

The chain employs TRBV9 and TRBJ2-7; 9 nucleotides line up with TRBD1. Germline values: CDR1 SGDLS, CDR2 YYNGEE. This CDR3 spans 13 amino acids. V lost 5 bases and J lost 4; bases outside the gene matches: 4. The CDR3 DNA sequence: TGTGCCAGCAGTTGGGGACAGGGATACGAGCAGTACTTC. This translates into CASSWGQGYEQYF. Using reference TRBV9 and TRBJ2-7 for the parts outside the CDR3, the full variable domain is DSGVTQTPKHLITATGQRVTLRCSPRSGDLSVYWYQQSLDQGLQFLIQYYNGEERAKGNILERFSAQQFPDLHSELNLSSLELGDSALYFCASSWGQGYEQYFGPGTRLTVT.

This clone was recorded a few times. The DNA for the CDR3 is TGTGCCTGGACCCCGGACAGGGGTCACTATGGCTACACCTTC. Encoded protein: CAWTPDRGHYGYTF. The chain carries TRBV30 and TRBJ1-2; 9 bases map to TRBD1. V was pared by 4 bases and J by 3 bases, with 6 bases of the junction left unmatched. Looked up from germline, CDR1 is GTSNPN and CDR2 is SVGIG (reference sequence). This CDR3 comprises 14 residues.

This chain uses TRBV20-1 with TRBJ2-7, with TRBD2 identical over 10 bases. The ends lost 6 bases at V and 9 bases at J; junction bases unmatched: 5. CDR1 DFQATT and CDR2 SNEGSKA come from the germline V gene (reference sequence). This CDR3 comprises 11 residues. In nucleotides, the CDR3 is TGCAGTGCCTATAGCGGGAGGATGCAGTACTTC. Amino acid sequence: CSAYSGRMQYF.

The chain employs TRBV5-6 and TRBJ2-7; D is possibly TRBD2 (6 bases). CDR3 length: 14 residues. CDR1 SGHDT and CDR2 YYEEEE come from the germline V gene. V lost 4 bases and J 3 bases, leaving 14 bases between the germline ends. CDR3 DNA: TGTGCCAGCAGCGCGACGGGACTGTACTACGAGCAGTACTTC. Protein: CASSATGLYYEQYF.

This clone has just a few counts. V is TRBV25-1 and J is TRBJ1-4, with a tentative D call TRBD1 (6 bases). V was trimmed by 4 bases and J by 1 base, leaving 19 bases between them. The CDR3 consists of 18 residues. Looked up from germline, CDR1 is MGHDK and CDR2 is SYGVNS. The CDR3 is CASSVQGGLGGTNEKLFF. The DNA for the CDR3 is TGTGCCAGCAGTGTTCAGGGAGGACTAGGGGGAACTAATGAAAAACTGTTTTTT.

V is TRBV9 and J is TRBJ2-7; D is possibly TRBD2 (5 bases). Germline V CDR1 and CDR2: SGDLS, YYNGEE. The germline V and J ends were trimmed by 7 bases and 5 bases, with 19 bases remaining between them. The CDR3 is 14 residues long. This CDR3 reads CASGEDPRADEQYF. The DNA for the CDR3 is TGTGCCAGCGGAGAGGACCCGAGGGCGGACGAGCAGTACTTC.

Remarks on this clone: In the same sample, other DNA sequences code for this CDR3. This sequence joins TRBV30 and TRBJ1-3; perhaps TRBD1 as D (6 bases). CDR1 and CDR2 (germline): GTSNPN, SVGIG (reference sequence). This CDR3 has 17 amino acids. Trimming removed 0 bases from V and 0 bases from J, with 15 bases in between. CDR3 bases: TGTGCCTGGAGTGTTTTAATGGACAGCCGCTCTGGAAACACCATATATTTT. Encoded protein: CAWSVLMDSRSGNTIYF.

A single count supports this clone. J is TRBJ2-3 and V is TRBV19; 10 bases align to TRBD2. Germline V gene data show CDR1 as LNHDA and CDR2 as SQIVND (reference sequence). The junction had 10 bases not matched to a gene; V was cut back by 8 bases and J by 2 bases. The CDR3 consists of 16 residues. The CDR3 bases are TGTGCCAGTCGACCCCGGACTAGCGGTTACACAGATACGCAGTATTTT. This encodes CASRPRTSGYTDTQYF.

This chain's CDR3 is CASSLVLHTWAAEAFF. CDR3 nucleotides: TGTGCCAGCAGCTTAGTTCTACACACCTGGGCCGCTGAAGCTTTCTTT. The V gene is TRBV7-9, the J gene TRBJ1-1; D remains ambiguous. The CDR3 sequence is 16 residues long. CDR1 SEHNR and CDR2 FQNEAQ come from the germline V gene (reference sequence). V lost 1 base and J lost 6, with 18 bases in between.

This clone was seen more than once but under ten times. The rearrangement uses TRBV6-4 and TRBJ2-3; D may be TRBD1 (6 bases). The CDR3 sequence is 15 residues long. V lost 2 bases, J lost 2 bases, and 11 bases lay in between. Germline V gene data show CDR1 as MRHNA and CDR2 as SNTAGT. CDR3 loop: CASSDRQGNTDTQYF. The CDR3 nucleotides read TGTGCCAGCAGTGACAGGCAGGGGAACACAGATACGCAGTATTTT.

The V and J genes are TRBV5-4 and TRBJ1-2; possible D gene TRBD1, 5 bases. V lost 5 bases, J lost 2 bases, and 13 bases lay in between. CDR3 length equals 14 residues. Looked up from germline, CDR1 is SGHNT and CDR2 is YYREEE (reference sequence). DNA for the CDR3: TGTGCCAGCAGGACAGCCCGTCTCAACTATGGCTACACCTTC. Residues: CASRTARLNYGYTF.

The J gene is TRBJ2-3, the V gene TRBV4-1, with 7 bases that match TRBD2. The CDR3 loop spans 14 amino acids. Losses at the gene ends were 0 bases for V and 6 bases for J; bases not matched to a gene: 3. The V gene's germline CDR1 is MGHRA and CDR2 YSYEKL. The CDR3 here is CASSQETSSDTQYF. The CDR3 bases are TGCGCCAGCAGCCAAGAGACTAGCTCGGATACGCAGTATTTT.

This clone was picked up one time. The chain recombines TRBV10-1 with TRBJ2-3; no definite D call. The CDR3 consists of 13 residues. Looked up from germline, CDR1 is WNHNN and CDR2 is SYGVQD (reference sequence). V was shortened by 5 bases and J by 0 bases, with 6 bases between the two germline ends. CDR3 in amino acids: CASSLDSTDTQYF. The DNA of the CDR3 is TGCGCCAGCAGTTTAGATAGCACAGATACGCAGTATTTT.

This chain uses TRBV2 with TRBJ1-3; D is uncertain. Trimming removed 1 base from V and 4 bases from J, with 11 bases in between. Germline assignment: CDR1 SNHLY and CDR2 FYNNEI. This CDR3 is built from 15 residues. Here the CDR3 reads CASSEVASLGNTIYF. CDR3 DNA: TGTGCCAGCAGTGAAGTGGCCAGTTTGGGAAACACCATATATTTT.